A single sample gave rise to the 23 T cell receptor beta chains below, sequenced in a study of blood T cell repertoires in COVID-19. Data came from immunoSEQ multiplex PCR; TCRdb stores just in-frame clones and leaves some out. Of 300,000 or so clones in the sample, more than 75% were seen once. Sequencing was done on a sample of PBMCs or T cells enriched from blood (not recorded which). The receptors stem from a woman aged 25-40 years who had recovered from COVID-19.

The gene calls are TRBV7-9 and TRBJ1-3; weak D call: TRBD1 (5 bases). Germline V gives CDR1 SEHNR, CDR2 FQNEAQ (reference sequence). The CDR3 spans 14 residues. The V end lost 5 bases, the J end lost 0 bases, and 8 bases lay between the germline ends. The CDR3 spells CASSRQSSGNTIYF. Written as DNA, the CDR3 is TGTGCCAGCAGCCGACAGAGCTCTGGAAACACCATATATTTT.

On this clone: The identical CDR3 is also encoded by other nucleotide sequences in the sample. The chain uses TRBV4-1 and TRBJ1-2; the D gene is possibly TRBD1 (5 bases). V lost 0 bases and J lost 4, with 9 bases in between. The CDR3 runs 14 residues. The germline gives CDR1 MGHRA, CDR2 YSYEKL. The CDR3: CASSQDRGGYGYTF. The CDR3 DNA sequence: TGCGCCAGCAGCCAAGATCGGGGGGGCTATGGCTACACCTTC.

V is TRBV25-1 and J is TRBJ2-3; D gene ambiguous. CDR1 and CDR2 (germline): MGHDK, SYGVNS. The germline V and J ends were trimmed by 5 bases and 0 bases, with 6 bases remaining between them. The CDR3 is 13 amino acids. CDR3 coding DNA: TGTGCCAGCAGTCTTACTAGCACAGATACGCAGTATTTT. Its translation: CASSLTSTDTQYF.

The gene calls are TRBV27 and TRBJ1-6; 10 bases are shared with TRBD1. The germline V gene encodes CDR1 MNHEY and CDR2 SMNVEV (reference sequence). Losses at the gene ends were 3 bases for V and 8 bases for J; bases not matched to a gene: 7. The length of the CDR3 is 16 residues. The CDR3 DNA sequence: TGTGCCAGCAGTTTCTTCGACAGGGGGCCAGATTCACCCCTCCACTTT. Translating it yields CASSFFDRGPDSPLHF.

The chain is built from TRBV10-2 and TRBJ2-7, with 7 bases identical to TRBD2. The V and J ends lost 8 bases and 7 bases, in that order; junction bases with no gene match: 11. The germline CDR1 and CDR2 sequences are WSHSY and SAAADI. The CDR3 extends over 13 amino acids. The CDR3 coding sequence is TGCGCCAGCGCCGGGACTACCACCGGGGAGCAGTACTTC. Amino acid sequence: CASAGTTTGEQYF.

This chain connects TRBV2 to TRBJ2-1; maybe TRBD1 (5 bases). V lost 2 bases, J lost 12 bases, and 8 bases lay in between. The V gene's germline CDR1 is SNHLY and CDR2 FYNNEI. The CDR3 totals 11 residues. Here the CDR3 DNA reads TGTGCCAGCAGTGAAAGGGGATCGCAGTTCTTC. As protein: CASSERGSQFF.

The CDR3: CAILQGVNQPQHF. As DNA, the CDR3 is TGTGCCATCCTACAGGGGGTCAATCAGCCCCAGCATTTT. The J gene is TRBJ1-5, the V gene TRBV28, with 8 bases that match TRBD1. In germline, CDR1 is MDHEN, CDR2 SYDVKM. The CDR3 contains 13 residues. V gave up 10 bases and J gave up 3 bases; unmatched junction bases: 5.

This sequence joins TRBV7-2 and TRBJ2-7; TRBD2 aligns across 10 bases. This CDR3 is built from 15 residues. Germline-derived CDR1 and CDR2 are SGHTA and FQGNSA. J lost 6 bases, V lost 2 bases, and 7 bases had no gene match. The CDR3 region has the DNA TGTGCCAGCAGCTTACAGAGCGGGGGGGCACCCGAGCAGTACTTC. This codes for CASSLQSGGAPEQYF.

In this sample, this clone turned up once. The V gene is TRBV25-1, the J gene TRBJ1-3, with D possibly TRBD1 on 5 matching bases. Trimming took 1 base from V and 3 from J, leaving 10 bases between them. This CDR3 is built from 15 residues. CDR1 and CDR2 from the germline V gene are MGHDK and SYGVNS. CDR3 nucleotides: TGTGCCAGCAGTGAATTCGGGGACTTTGGAAACACCATATATTTT. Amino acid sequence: CASSEFGDFGNTIYF.

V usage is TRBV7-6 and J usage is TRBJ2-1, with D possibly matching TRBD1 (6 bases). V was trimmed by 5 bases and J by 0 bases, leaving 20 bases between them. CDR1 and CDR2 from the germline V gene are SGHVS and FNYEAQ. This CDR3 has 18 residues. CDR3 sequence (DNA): TGTGCCAGCAGCCTGAAAGCCCCCGGGACACACTCCTACAATGAGCAGTTCTTC. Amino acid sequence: CASSLKAPGTHSYNEQFF.

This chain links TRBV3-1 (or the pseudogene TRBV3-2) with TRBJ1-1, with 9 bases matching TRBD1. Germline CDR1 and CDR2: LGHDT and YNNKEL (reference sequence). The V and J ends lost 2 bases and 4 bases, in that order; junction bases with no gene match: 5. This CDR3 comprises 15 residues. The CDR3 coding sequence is TGTGCCAGCAGCCAACTGGGGACAGGGAGCACTGAAGCTTTCTTT. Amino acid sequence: CASSQLGTGSTEAFF.

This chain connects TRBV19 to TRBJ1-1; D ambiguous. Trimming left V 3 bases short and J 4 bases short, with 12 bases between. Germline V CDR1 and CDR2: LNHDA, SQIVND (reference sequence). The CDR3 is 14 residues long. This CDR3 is CASSMGQVSTEAFF. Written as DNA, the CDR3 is TGTGCCAGTAGTATGGGCCAGGTGAGCACTGAAGCTTTCTTT.

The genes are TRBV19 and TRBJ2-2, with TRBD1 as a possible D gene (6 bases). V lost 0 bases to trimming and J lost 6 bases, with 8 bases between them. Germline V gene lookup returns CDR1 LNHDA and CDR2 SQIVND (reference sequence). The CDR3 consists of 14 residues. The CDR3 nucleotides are TGTGCCAGTAGTATAGACGAGGGGGCCGGGGAGCTGTTTTTT. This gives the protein CASSIDEGAGELFF.

CDR3 DNA: TGTGCCAGCAGTTTCTCTTGGACAGGCAATAGCAATCAGCCCCAGCATTTT. Its translation: CASSFSWTGNSNQPQHF. The chain has TRBV27 and TRBJ1-5; 7 bases are a match to TRBD1. Germline V gene data show CDR1 as MNHEY and CDR2 as SMNVEV (reference sequence). Germline trimming cut 3 bases from V and 0 bases from J; bases unmatched to any gene: 8. There are 17 residues in the CDR3.

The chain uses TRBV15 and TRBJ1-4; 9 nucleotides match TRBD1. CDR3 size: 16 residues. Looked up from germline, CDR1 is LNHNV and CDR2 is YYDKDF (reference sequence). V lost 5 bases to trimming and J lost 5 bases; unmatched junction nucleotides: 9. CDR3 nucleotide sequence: TGTGCCACCAGCGCACGCCCGGGACAGGGAAATGAAAAACTGTTTTTT. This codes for CATSARPGQGNEKLFF.

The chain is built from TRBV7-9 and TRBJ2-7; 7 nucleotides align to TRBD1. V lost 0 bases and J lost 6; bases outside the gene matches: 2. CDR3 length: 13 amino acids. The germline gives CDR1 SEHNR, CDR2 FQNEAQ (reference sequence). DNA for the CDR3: TGTGCCAGCAGCTTAGCCCACAGGGGCGAGCAGTACTTC. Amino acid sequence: CASSLAHRGEQYF.

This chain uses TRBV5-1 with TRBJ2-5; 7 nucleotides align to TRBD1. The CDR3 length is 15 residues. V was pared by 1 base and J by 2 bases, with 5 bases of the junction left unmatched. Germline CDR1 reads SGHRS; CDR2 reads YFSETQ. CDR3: CASSLRTGIQETQYF. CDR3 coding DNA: TGCGCCAGCAGCTTGCGGACAGGCATACAAGAGACCCAGTACTTC.

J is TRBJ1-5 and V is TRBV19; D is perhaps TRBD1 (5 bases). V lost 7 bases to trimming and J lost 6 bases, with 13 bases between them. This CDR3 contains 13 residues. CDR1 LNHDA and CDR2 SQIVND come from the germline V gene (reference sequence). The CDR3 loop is CASKVGGSQPQHF. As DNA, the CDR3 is TGTGCCAGTAAGGTGGGGGGTAGTCAGCCCCAGCATTTT.

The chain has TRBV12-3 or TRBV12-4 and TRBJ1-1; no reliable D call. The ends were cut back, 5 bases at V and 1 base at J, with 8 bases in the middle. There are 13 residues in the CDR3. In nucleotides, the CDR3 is TGTGCCAGCAGTCTACAGCCGAACACTGAAGCTTTCTTT. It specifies CASSLQPNTEAFF.

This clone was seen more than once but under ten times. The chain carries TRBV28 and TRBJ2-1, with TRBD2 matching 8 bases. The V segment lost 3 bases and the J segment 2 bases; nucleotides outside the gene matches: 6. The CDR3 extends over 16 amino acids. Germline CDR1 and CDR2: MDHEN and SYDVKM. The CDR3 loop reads CASSFASGGAYNEQFF. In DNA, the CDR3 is TGTGCCAGCAGTTTTGCCAGCGGGGGAGCCTACAATGAGCAGTTCTTC.

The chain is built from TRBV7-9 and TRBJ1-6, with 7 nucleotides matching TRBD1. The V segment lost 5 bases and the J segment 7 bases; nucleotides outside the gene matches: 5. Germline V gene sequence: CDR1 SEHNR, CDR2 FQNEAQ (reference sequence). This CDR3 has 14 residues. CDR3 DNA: TGTGCCAGCAGCACGGGACAGAGAAATTCACCCCTCCACTTT. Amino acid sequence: CASSTGQRNSPLHF.

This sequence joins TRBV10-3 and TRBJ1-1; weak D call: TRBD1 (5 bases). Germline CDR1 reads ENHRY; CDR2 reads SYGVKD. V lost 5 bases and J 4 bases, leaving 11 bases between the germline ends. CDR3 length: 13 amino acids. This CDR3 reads CAISQGWGTEAFF. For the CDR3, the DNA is TGTGCCATCAGTCAGGGTTGGGGCACTGAAGCTTTCTTT.

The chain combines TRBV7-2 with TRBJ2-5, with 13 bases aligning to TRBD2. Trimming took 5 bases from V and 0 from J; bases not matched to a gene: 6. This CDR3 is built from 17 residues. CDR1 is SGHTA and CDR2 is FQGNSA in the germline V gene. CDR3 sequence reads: CASSLGTSGIYQETQYF. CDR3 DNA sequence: TGTGCCAGCAGCCTCGGGACTAGCGGGATCTACCAAGAGACCCAGTACTTC. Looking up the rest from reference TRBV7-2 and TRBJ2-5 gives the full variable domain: GAGVSQSPSNKVTEKGKDVELRCDPISGHTALYWYRQSLGQGLEFLIYFQGNSAPDKSGLPSDRFSAERTGGSVSTLTIQRTQQEDSAVYLCASSLGTSGIYQETQYFGPGTRLLVL.